Listed below are T cell receptor beta chains from one sample, sequenced in a study of cytomegalovirus exposure and HLA in healthy donors. Libraries were prepared by immunoSEQ multiplex PCR; TCRdb keeps only in-frame clonotypes and omits some of them. The sample consists of about 130,000 clones, about 8.5% of them appearing once. Sequenced input: PBMCs. All receptors derive from a man aged 35 to 55 in good health and CMV-seronegative. CDR3s leave out the opening cysteine and the closing phenylalanine or tryptophan.

len | v_gene | CDR3aa
12 | TRBV27 | ASSRTGMSEKLF
12 | TRBV14 | ASSQGRGAYEQY
15 | TRBV19 | ASSIGWTSGGSDTQY
10 | TRBV7-9 | ASSLVAGEQF
12 | TRBV5-4 | ASSFGGVNNEQF
12 | TRBV2 | ASSGGTGDYGYT
11 | TRBV6-4 | ASSDSSTGELF
13 | TRBV19 | ASSIVNSWNTEAF
14 | TRBV19 | ASSLTGDQFGGELF
13 | TRBV5-1 | ASSLGGRADEKLF
13 | TRBV5-6 | ASSFLGGGNEKLF
13 | TRBV5-3 | ARSIGRDSNQPQH
12 | TRBV5-6 | ASSPGLGLREQY
13 | TRBV11-2 | ASSPGGASGNTIY
11 | TRBV10-3 | AISEGLAYEQY
13 | TRBV2 | ASSVLVQGNYGYT
14 | TRBV7-2 | ASSFGRDRLYTEAF
15 | TRBV7-2 | ASSPKGLRGPYNEQF
14 | TRBV7-2 | VSSLPPSGRTDTQY
11 | TRBV7-2 | ASSFDRGLGYT
14 | TRBV11-2 | ASSPGLAIYQETQY
15 | TRBV5-1 | ASSLGFGLEGTDTQY
14 | TRBV5-1 | ASSLTPGQGFETQY
10 | TRBV5-4 | ASSLWPSGYT
12 | TRBV19 | ASSQDRGYNEQF
15 | TRBV12-5 | ASGLTRGQGAYSPLH
13 | TRBV6-5 | ASSYGGGDTDTQY
14 | TRBV13 | ASSYLSGTGGLEAF
13 | TRBV4-1 | ASSQDAGGRNGYT
12 | TRBV19 | AVGLAAFPDTQY
11 | TRBV7-6 | ASSLGGPQPQH
13 | TRBV29-1 | SARGVGWANYGYT
11 | TRBV10-1 | ASSGDSSYEQY
12 | TRBV4-2 | ASSQAPGHYGYT
12 | TRBV19 | ASSMTGGNQPQH
15 | TRBV18 | ASSPTSGGSNTGELF